This T cell receptor (beta chain) was sequenced in a study of control samples from healthy donors and cancer patients. Sequencing was performed with immunoSEQ multiplex PCR; in TCRdb, only in-frame clones are kept and a portion is missing. The sample includes about 53,000 clones, about nine tenths of them seen just once. This sequence was found in a man aged 55 to 70 with head and neck cancer. Sequenced input: PBMCs.

CDR3 loop: CAWARGGDTEAFF. CDR3 in DNA: TGTGCCTGGGCCAGGGGAGGGGACACTGAAGCTTTCTTT. J is TRBJ1-1 and V is TRBV30, with D possibly TRBD1 on 6 matching bases. CDR3 length: 13 residues. CDR1 GTSNPN and CDR2 SVGIG come from the germline V gene (reference sequence). V lost 5 bases to trimming and J lost 3 bases, with 13 bases between them. The variable domain in full, completed from reference TRBV30 and TRBJ1-1, reads SQTIHQWPATLVQPVGSPLSLECTVEGTSNPNLYWYRQAAGRGLQLLFYSVGIGQISSEVPQNLSASRPQDRQFILSSKKLLLSDSGFYLCAWARGGDTEAFFGQGTRLTVV.